These 17 T cell receptor beta chains came from one sample sequenced in a study of cytomegalovirus exposure and HLA in healthy donors. Using immunoSEQ multiplex PCR, the repertoire was profiled, and TCRdb retains in-frame clones only, with some absent. Of around 71,000 clones listed, approximately 93% are singletons. Material for sequencing was PBMCs. Receptors were obtained from a young man in good health and CMV-seropositive.

The chain's CDR3 is CASSLGAEKLFF. The CDR3, as DNA: TGTGCCAGCAGCTTAGGGGCTGAAAAACTGTTTTTT. This chain uses TRBV7-9 with TRBJ1-4; D remains unclear. CDR3 size: 12 residues. Trimming stripped 1 base from V and 7 bases from J, with 4 bases between. Germline V lookup: CDR1 SEHNR, CDR2 FQNEAQ (reference sequence).

The rearrangement joins TRBV5-6 to TRBJ1-3; 10 nucleotides match TRBD1. Looked up from germline, CDR1 is SGHDT and CDR2 is YYEEEE. The CDR3 sequence is 15 residues long. With 2 bases clipped from V and 4 bases from J, the junction kept 3 bases outside the gene matches. The CDR3 coding sequence is TGTGCCAGCAGCTTAGGGACAGGGGTCGGAAACACCATATATTTT. This encodes CASSLGTGVGNTIYF.

This chain connects TRBV21-1 to TRBJ2-5; TRBD2 was called by the table and not checked on the DNA. TRBV21-1 is tagged as a pseudogene. The CDR3 is made up of 16 amino acids. The CDR3 region is CASSPSERGGQETQYF. In DNA, the CDR3 is TGTGCCAGCAGCCCTAGTGAGCGGGGGGGACAAGAGACCCAGTACTTC.

The count of this clone is one. J is TRBJ1-6 and V is TRBV6-1; 7 bases fit TRBD1. CDR1 and CDR2 (germline): MNHNS, SASEGT. V lost 4 bases, J lost 5 bases, and 2 bases stayed unmatched. The CDR3 is 14 amino acids. The CDR3 region has the DNA TGTGCCAGCAGTGTTGACAGGGATAATTCACCCCTCCACTTT. This encodes CASSVDRDNSPLHF.

The chain couples TRBV30 to TRBJ2-5; D is undetermined. The CDR3 spans 14 residues. The V end lost 1 base, the J end lost 5 bases, and 14 bases lay between the germline ends. Germline V lookup: CDR1 GTSNPN, CDR2 SVGIG (reference sequence). The CDR3 loop is CAWSGGRKLETQYF. The CDR3 coding sequence is TGTGCCTGGAGTGGTGGTCGAAAGCTTGAGACCCAGTACTTC.

V and J are TRBV6-1 and TRBJ1-5, with a tentative D call TRBD1 (5 bases). The CDR3 contains 14 residues. V lost 3 bases and J lost 7, with 13 bases in between. CDR1 and CDR2 from the germline V gene are MNHNS and SASEGT. The CDR3 coding sequence is TGTGCCAGCAGTGAGGGCAGGGCCGCGCAGCCCCAGCATTTT. This encodes CASSEGRAAQPQHF.

This chain connects TRBV6-6 to TRBJ2-1; tentative D call: TRBD2 (5 bases). The CDR3 has 13 amino acids. The germline CDR1 and CDR2 sequences are MNHNY and SVGAGI (reference sequence). V lost 4 bases, J lost 7 bases, and 11 bases lay in between. In DNA, the CDR3 is TGTGCCAGCAGTTTCGACTATGGAAATGAGCAGTTCTTC. Encoded protein: CASSFDYGNEQFF.

The chain recombines TRBV10-3 with TRBJ1-5; the D is unclear. Germline CDR1 reads ENHRY; CDR2 reads SYGVKD. CDR3 size: 16 residues. V was shortened by 3 bases and J by 1 base, with 13 bases between the two germline ends. As DNA, the CDR3 is TGTGCCATCAGTGACGGAGCCGCTGGAAGCAATCAGCCCCAGCATTTT. Residues: CAISDGAAGSNQPQHF.

This chain joins TRBV6-5 and TRBJ2-2, with unresolved D. The V gene lost 8 bases and the J gene lost 1 base, with 8 bases spanning the gap. The CDR3 runs to 13 residues. Germline CDR1 MNHEY, CDR2 SVGAGI. CDR3 sequence (DNA): TGTGCCAGCGGAAGACAGAACACCGGGGAGCTGTTTTTT. Translated, it gives CASGRQNTGELFF.

The rearrangement links TRBV11-2 to TRBJ2-7; 11 bases map to TRBD1. Germline lookup yields CDR1 SGHAT and CDR2 FQNNGV. V shed 5 bases, J shed 5 bases, and the junction held 2 bases outside the gene matches. The CDR3 has 13 amino acids. The CDR3 nucleotides read TGTGCCAGCAGCCGGGACAGGGGGAACGAGCAGTACTTC. Its protein is CASSRDRGNEQYF.

The DNA for the CDR3 is TGTGCCAGCAGCTTGGACACGGGGGGGGATGGCTACACCTTC. As protein: CASSLDTGGDGYTF. The V call is TRBV7-2, the J call TRBJ1-2; tentative D call: TRBD1 (5 bases). In germline, CDR1 is SGHTA, CDR2 FQGNSA. V lost 3 bases and J lost 6, with 14 bases in between. The CDR3 covers 14 residues. Full variable domain (rest looked up from reference TRBV7-2 and TRBJ1-2): GAGVSQSPSNKVTEKGKDVELRCDPISGHTALYWYRQSLGQGLEFLIYFQGNSAPDKSGLPSDRFSAERTGGSVSTLTIQRTQQEDSAVYLCASSLDTGGDGYTFGSGTRLTVV.

The V call is TRBV9, the J call TRBJ2-5, with 8 bases identical to TRBD1. The DNA end is more similar to TRBJ2-7, so the J call may be wrong. CDR3 length equals 15 residues. Germline values: CDR1 SGDLS, CDR2 YYNGEE. Here the CDR3 reads CASSVGSTGAHEQYF. CDR3 DNA sequence: TGTGCCAGCAGCGTAGGGTCGACAGGGGCCCACGAGCAGTACTTC.

The chain has TRBV27 and TRBJ1-6; D not resolved. This CDR3 comprises 14 residues. Trimming cost V 5 bases and J 4 bases, with 9 bases left between them. Germline values: CDR1 MNHEY, CDR2 SMNVEV (reference sequence). The CDR3 loop is CASSRDGYNSPLHF. The DNA of the CDR3 is TGTGCCAGCAGTCGTGACGGGTATAATTCACCCCTCCACTTT.

CDR3 nucleotide sequence: TGTGCCAGCAGTGAAGTTTGGGGCAATTCACCCCTCCACTTT. As protein: CASSEVWGNSPLHF. This chain uses TRBV6-1 with TRBJ1-6; D may be TRBD1 (5 bases). Looked up from germline, CDR1 is MNHNS and CDR2 is SASEGT. The CDR3 has 14 residues. Trimming took 1 base from V and 7 from J, leaving 8 bases between them.

The chain couples TRBV13 to TRBJ1-3, with D unresolved. The CDR3 extends over 15 amino acids. CDR1 and CDR2 from the germline V gene are PRHDT and FYEKMQ (reference sequence). V lost 2 bases to trimming and J lost 0 bases, with 8 bases between them. The CDR3 coding sequence is TGTGCCAGCAGCTTACCGTCCGTCTCTGGAAACACCATATATTTT. Residues: CASSLPSVSGNTIYF.

This chain links TRBV14 with TRBJ2-1; D is possibly TRBD2 (6 bases). The CDR3 is 13 amino acids. V was trimmed by 4 bases and J by 6 bases, leaving 10 bases between them. CDR1 is SGHDN, CDR2 FVKESK, per germline. CDR3 bases: TGTGCCAGCAGCCGTACTAGCCGCAATGAGCAGTTCTTC. Protein: CASSRTSRNEQFF. Drawing the rest from reference TRBV14 and TRBJ2-1, the complete variable domain is EAGVTQFPSHSVIEKGQTVTLRCDPISGHDNLYWYRRVMGKEIKFLLHFVKESKQDESGMPNNRFLAERTGGTYSTLKVQPAELEDSGVYFCASSRTSRNEQFFGPGTRLTVL.

The V gene is TRBV7-8, the J gene TRBJ2-1, with D unclear. V was trimmed by 5 bases and J by 7 bases, leaving 18 bases between them. In germline, CDR1 is SGHVS, CDR2 FQNEAQ. This CDR3 region has 15 residues. CDR3 coding DNA: TGTGCCAGCAGCCCACGGAAGACAAGCTCTAATGAGCAGTTCTTC. Residues: CASSPRKTSSNEQFF.